This entry features one T cell receptor beta chain sequence. The data belong to a study of cytomegalovirus exposure and HLA in healthy donors. The V gene lost 7 bases and the J gene lost 0 bases, with 13 bases spanning the gap. The V gene's germline CDR1 is MGHRA and CDR2 YSYEKL. The CDR3 contains 15 residues. A multiplex PCR was run with 60 Vbeta primers and 13 Jbeta primers. Generated by immunoSEQ multiplex PCR, the TCRdb table keeps only in-frame clones and is missing some. Here the sample spans 200,000 to 250,000 clones, over 65% being singletons. The TCR comes from a man aged 18 to 29 in good health and CMV-seronegative. The chain combines TRBV4-1 with TRBJ2-4; D ambiguous. The source material was PBMCs. DNA of the CDR3: TGCGCCAGCATGCCAGCAGACTTAGCCAAAAACATTCAGTACTTC. This codes for CASMPADLAKNIQYF.